Listed below are T cell receptor beta chains from one sample, sequenced in a study of shared clonotypes between healthy human individuals. TCRdb's copy holds only in-frame clones and misses some; the assay was immunoSEQ multiplex PCR. The sample contains 2 million to 3 million clones, approximately 93% of which appear only once. Sequencing input: naive CD4+ T cells from PBMCs. Receptor source: a man younger than 30 in good health. Some clones in this sample may be carry-over from other donors' samples. Each CDR3 is given without its conserved first and last residue. Each record gives: V gene, D gene, J gene, CDR3 protein. The D gene is left open where the match is weak.

TRBV28	TRBD2	TRBJ2-1	ASSLGTRGSYNEQF
TRBV29-1	.	TRBJ2-3	SVEWGTDTQY
TRBV21-1	.	TRBJ2-7	ASSKVGYEQY
TRBV5-4	TRBD1	TRBJ2-7	ASSSTGGSLSYEQY
TRBV28	.	TRBJ2-7	ASSLPGPYEQY
TRBV7-2	TRBD1	TRBJ1-2	ASSLVYQGGGYT
TRBV14	.	TRBJ2-5	ASSQRGSEETQY
TRBV7-9	.	TRBJ2-1	ASSLLRPSFVNEQF
TRBV18	.	TRBJ2-7	ASSPSTSYEQY
TRBV11-2	.	TRBJ1-3	ASSLELGAPGNTIY